Detailed here is one TCR beta chain. Trimming cost V 0 bases and J 10 bases, with 13 bases left between them. Per the germline V gene, CDR1 is ENHRY and CDR2 is SYGVKD. This CDR3 comprises 15 residues. The PCR was carried out with 60 Vbeta primers and 13 Jbeta primers. The repertoire was sequenced with immunoSEQ multiplex PCR; TCRdb's copy has only in-frame clones and lacks some. Among tens of thousands of clones, 60% to 80% were seen once, and the ten largest hold 7.8%. The entry originates in a study of cytomegalovirus exposure and HLA in healthy donors. Study as a whole: There were approximately 85 million unique TCRs (from HLA-typed donors) in an early data release.

The sample comprised PBMCs. The clonotype was recovered from a man in his 60s in good health and CMV-seropositive. The chain has TRBV10-3 and TRBJ1-6, with no clear D. The CDR3 DNA sequence: TGTGCCATCAGTGAGTCCGACCCCGCCGGGTCACCCCTCCACTTT. Amino acids: CAISESDPAGSPLHF.